Each of the 10 T cell receptor beta chains below was sequenced from the same sample in a study of cytomegalovirus exposure and HLA in healthy donors. In the PCR, 60 Vbeta and 13 Jbeta primers were used. Repertoires were generated with immunoSEQ multiplex PCR, while TCRdb's copy carries only in-frame clones and drops some. The sample records under 250,000 clones, over 75% being singletons. Sequencing was carried out using PBMCs. These receptors were taken from a male donor in good health and CMV-seronegative.

The chain joins TRBV5-1 to TRBJ2-7; D uncertain. Germline V gene sequence: CDR1 SGHRS, CDR2 YFSETQ. V shed 3 bases and J shed 6 bases, with 7 bases lying between them. CDR3 size: 11 residues. For the CDR3, the DNA is TGCGCCAGCAGCTCGCAGGCCGAGCAGTACTTC. It codes for CASSSQAEQYF. The variable domain in full, completed from reference TRBV5-1 and TRBJ2-7, reads KAGVTQTPRYLIKTRGQQVTLSCSPISGHRSVSWYQQTPGQGLQFLFEYFSETQRNKGNFPGRFSGRQFSNSRSEMNVSTLELGDSALYLCASSSQAEQYFGPGTRLTVT.

In DNA, the CDR3 is TGTGCCAGCAGCTCATCCGGGACTAGCGGAACGAACACCGGGGAGCTGTTTTTT. Translated, it gives CASSSSGTSGTNTGELFF. The chain has TRBV7-3 and TRBJ2-2; the match to TRBD2 covers 11 bases. The CDR3 spans 18 residues. V was clipped by 4 bases and J by 0 bases; unmatched bases: 7. Germline-derived CDR1 and CDR2 are SGHTA and FQGTGA. The full variable domain, rest sourced from reference TRBV7-3 and TRBJ2-2, is GAGVSQTPSNKVTEKGKYVELRCDPISGHTALYWYRQSLGQGPEFLIYFQGTGAADDSGLPNDRFFAVRPEGSVSTLKIQRTERGDSAVYLCASSSSGTSGTNTGELFFGEGSRLTVL.

The chain uses TRBV29-1 and TRBJ1-2, with TRBD1 as a possible D gene (5 bases). Germline V CDR1 and CDR2: SQVTM, ANQGSEA. V was clipped by 8 bases and J by 8 bases, with 15 bases between them. The CDR3 is 11 amino acids. The CDR3 protein is CSLNTAGGYTF. CDR3 nucleotide sequence: TGCAGCCTGAACACGGCAGGGGGCTACACCTTC.

In its sample, this clone was seen a few times. The rearrangement links TRBV5-6 to TRBJ2-7; D is possibly TRBD2 (6 bases). The CDR3 is 16 amino acids. Germline V CDR1 and CDR2: SGHDT, YYEEEE. Trimming took off 4 bases at V and 1 base at J, with 18 bases between the two ends. DNA of the CDR3: TGTGCCAGCAGCAAGGGACTCAGGTCGGATTCCTACGAGCAGTACTTC. Translating it yields CASSKGLRSDSYEQYF.

This clone was found a few times. The chain employs TRBV6-5 and TRBJ1-4; unclear D gene. Germline V lookup: CDR1 MNHEY, CDR2 SVGAGI. This CDR3 contains 13 residues. The germline V and J ends were trimmed by 2 bases and 7 bases, with 8 bases remaining between them. The chain's CDR3 is CASSYGVTEKLFF. CDR3 sequence (DNA): TGTGCCAGCAGTTACGGAGTAACTGAAAAACTGTTTTTT.

This clone was seen once. The rearrangement links TRBV29-1 to TRBJ2-5; 8 positions agree with TRBD2. The CDR3 is made up of 14 amino acids. The germline V gene encodes CDR1 SQVTM and CDR2 ANQGSEA. J lost 1 base, V lost 3 bases, and 4 bases had no gene match. CDR3 amino acids: CSVDLGLAQETQYF. As DNA, the CDR3 is TGCAGCGTTGACCTTGGACTAGCCCAAGAGACCCAGTACTTC.

The rearrangement joins TRBV12-5 to TRBJ2-5, with D possibly being TRBD1 (6 bases). Germline V gene data show CDR1 as LGHNT and CDR2 as FRNRAP. The germline V and J ends were trimmed by 7 bases and 3 bases, with 15 bases remaining between them. The CDR3 is 14 residues long. CDR3 in DNA: TGTGCTAGTGCCCCATGGGACACAAAAGAGACCCAGTACTTC. It encodes CASAPWDTKETQYF.

The chain carries TRBV7-9 and TRBJ1-4; 8 bases align to TRBD1. With V trimmed by 7 bases and J by 0 bases, 7 bases remained unmatched. The length of the CDR3 is 16 residues. CDR1 and CDR2 (germline): SEHNR, FQNEAQ (reference sequence). CDR3 amino acids: CASTHDRGATNEKLFF. In DNA, the CDR3 is TGTGCCAGCACCCACGACAGGGGTGCAACTAATGAAAAACTGTTTTTT.

This rearrangement joins TRBV7-9 to TRBJ2-7, with a tentative D call TRBD2 (6 bases). Germline lookup yields CDR1 SEHNR and CDR2 FQNEAQ (reference sequence). V lost 5 bases, J lost 3 bases, and 23 bases lay in between. The CDR3 runs 17 residues. CDR3 amino acids: CASSTSRWGVLSYEQYF. The DNA for the CDR3 is TGTGCCAGCAGCACTAGCAGGTGGGGAGTCTTAAGCTACGAGCAGTACTTC.

This clone showed up just once. The rearrangement links TRBV14 to TRBJ1-1, with no clear D. The V end was cut by 1 base, the J end by 6 bases, with 12 bases between. This CDR3 is built from 14 residues. Germline V gene sequence: CDR1 SGHDN, CDR2 FVKESK. DNA of the CDR3: TGTGCCAGCAGCCAAGTGACGGGTTGGGCTGAAGCTTTCTTT. Protein product: CASSQVTGWAEAFF.